Following are 5 T cell receptor beta chains from one sample sequenced in a study of T-cell reconstitution after alpha-beta-depleted transplantation in children. Library preparation (for TCRbeta) was performed with unique molecular identifiers. TCRdb reprocessed the PCR reads with MiXCR, giving one entry per CDR3 protein. The repertoire includes 300,000 to 400,000 distinct CDR3 sequences, about 16% of them detected once, and around 38% sits in the top ten. The sample was PBMCs, mostly from graft donor cells, taken 360 days after TCRalphabeta/CD19-depleted stem cell transplant. The receptors were gathered from a male patient between 2 and 10 years old who had a stem cell transplant for acute lymphoblastic leukemia, so the T cells may come from the graft donor.

The sample holds many counts of this clonotype. V usage is TRBV29-1 and J usage is TRBJ1-2; D call uncertain. The CDR3 has 11 residues. The V end lost 5 bases, the J end lost 8 bases, and 12 bases lay between the germline ends. Germline V gene data show CDR1 as SQVTM and CDR2 as ANQGSEA. In nucleotides, the CDR3 is TGCAGCGTTTTCCCCACCCGGGGCTACACCTTC. Translation gives CSVFPTRGYTF.

There are a few counts of this clonotype. The genes are TRBV7-2 and TRBJ2-7, with D perhaps matching TRBD2 (5 bases). V lost 5 bases and J 5 bases, leaving 13 bases between the germline ends. CDR1 is SGHTA and CDR2 is FQGNSA in the germline V gene. The CDR3 runs 13 residues. In nucleotides, the CDR3 is TGTGCCAGCAGCCTGAGGGTTGGCCACGAGCAGTACTTC. The encoded protein is CASSLRVGHEQYF.

In its sample, this clonotype was seen a few times. The chain employs TRBV3-1 and TRBJ2-1; 10 positions match TRBD2. V trimming: 4 bases; J trimming: 2 bases; junction bases outside the gene matches: 8. Germline V gene data show CDR1 as LGHDT and CDR2 as YNNKEL (reference sequence). This CDR3 has 17 residues. The CDR3: CASSPSRLAGPYNEQFF. The CDR3 nucleotides read TGTGCCAGCAGCCCCTCAAGACTAGCGGGTCCCTACAATGAGCAGTTCTTC.

J is TRBJ2-7 and V is TRBV20-1, with D possibly matching TRBD2 (7 bases). CDR1 DFQATT and CDR2 SNEGSKA come from the germline V gene (reference sequence). This CDR3 has 16 amino acids. The V gene lost 6 bases and the J gene lost 3 bases, with 24 bases spanning the gap. The CDR3 reads CSARDNLGGSDYEQYF. The CDR3 nucleotides are TGCAGTGCCCGGGACAACTTAGGCGGGAGCGACTACGAGCAGTACTTC.

This clonotype has a count of ten or more. V is TRBV7-9 and J is TRBJ2-1; the D gene is possibly TRBD2 (5 bases). The CDR3 extends over 14 amino acids. V lost 4 bases to trimming and J lost 6 bases, with 13 bases between them. The germline CDR1 and CDR2 sequences are SEHNR and FQNEAQ (reference sequence). CDR3 in amino acids: CASSWITSFNEQFF. CDR3 in DNA: TGTGCCAGCAGCTGGATTACTAGTTTCAATGAGCAGTTCTTC.